The 28 T cell receptor beta chains presented below share a single source sample, sequenced in a study of blood T cell repertoires in COVID-19. Assay: immunoSEQ multiplex PCR; the TCRdb copy retains only in-frame clones and omits some. The table includes around 88,000 clones, roughly 84% detected once. Sequencing input: peripheral blood. Every receptor here comes from a woman older than 75 with acute or convalescent COVID-19.

CDR3 nucleotides: TGTGCCAGCAGCCAAGAGAGGACCGGGAAACATGAAAAACTGTTTTTT. Its protein product is CASSQERTGKHEKLFF. The chain has TRBV14 and TRBJ1-4; D is uncertain. The V end was cut by 0 bases, the J end by 6 bases, with 14 bases between. The CDR3 spans 16 residues. CDR1 and CDR2 (germline): SGHDN, FVKESK.

This rearrangement joins TRBV2 to TRBJ2-5; D is unclear. Trimming stripped 3 bases from V and 7 bases from J, with 15 bases between. The CDR3 is 14 residues long. Germline CDR1 is SNHLY and CDR2 is FYNNEI. CDR3 DNA: TGTGCCAGCAGTGACCTAATGGCCCCGGGGACCCAGTACTTC. This codes for CASSDLMAPGTQYF.

This chain links TRBV4-1 with TRBJ1-5, with 7 bases aligning to TRBD1. The trim removed 0 bases at V and 5 bases at J, leaving 4 bases unmatched. Germline CDR1 reads MGHRA; CDR2 reads YSYEKL. The CDR3 is 15 amino acids. CDR3 bases: TGCGCCAGCAGCCAAGACCGACAGGGATATCAGCCCCAGCATTTT. Residues: CASSQDRQGYQPQHF.

This chain links TRBV7-3 with TRBJ2-6, with D possibly TRBD1 on 5 matching bases. V was trimmed by 5 bases and J by 3 bases, leaving 14 bases between them. The CDR3 consists of 16 residues. The germline gives CDR1 SGHTA, CDR2 FQGTGA. The CDR3: CASSPNGAGGANVLTF. DNA of the CDR3: TGTGCCAGCAGCCCAAATGGGGCAGGTGGGGCCAACGTCCTGACTTTC.

The rearrangement links TRBV6-5 to TRBJ2-7; TRBD2 matches 13 bases. Germline CDR1 reads MNHEY; CDR2 reads SVGAGI. The CDR3 contains 16 residues. Trimming removed 4 bases from V and 5 bases from J; junction bases left unmatched: 8. The CDR3 is CASSSRTSGRSHEQYF. As DNA, the CDR3 is TGTGCCAGCAGTTCTCGGACTAGCGGGAGATCCCACGAGCAGTACTTC.

The chain couples TRBV6-5 to TRBJ2-5; D remains unclear. Germline-derived CDR1 and CDR2 are MNHEY and SVGAGI. This CDR3 is built from 15 residues. Trimming took off 2 bases at V and 2 bases at J, with 12 bases between the two ends. CDR3 DNA sequence: TGTGCCAGCAGTTACGACAAACCACGACAAGAGACCCAGTACTTC. This translates into CASSYDKPRQETQYF.

The CDR3 coding sequence is TGTGCCAGTACCCTGTTCCGGGGGGGCATCTCTGGAAACACCATATATTTT. Its translation is CASTLFRGGISGNTIYF. This chain links TRBV19 with TRBJ1-3; a weak D match, TRBD1 (6 bases). The CDR3 length is 17 residues. Trimming shortened V by 7 bases and J by 0 bases, and 19 bases separated the two germline ends. CDR1 is LNHDA, CDR2 SQIVND, per germline (reference sequence).

This clone was observed a single time. This chain connects TRBV4-2 to TRBJ2-7, with TRBD2 matching 10 bases. The CDR3 is 20 amino acids. Germline CDR1 reads LGHNA; CDR2 reads YNFKEQ. V lost 0 bases, J lost 4 bases, and 18 bases stayed unmatched. The CDR3, as DNA: TGTGCCAGCAGCCAAGATATACGGGTAGCGGGGGGTTTAGGAATGTACGAGCAGTACTTC. Amino acids: CASSQDIRVAGGLGMYEQYF.

CDR3 nucleotide sequence: TGTGCCAGTCGGCTAGCGGGGGTCGGGATCTACAATGAGCAGTTCTTC. Translated, it gives CASRLAGVGIYNEQFF. The genes are TRBV19 and TRBJ2-1, with TRBD2 identical over 10 bases. V trimming: 8 bases; J trimming: 3 bases; junction bases outside the gene matches: 10. The CDR3 runs 16 residues. Germline V lookup: CDR1 LNHDA, CDR2 SQIVND (reference sequence). Full variable domain (outside the CDR3, taken from reference TRBV19 and TRBJ2-1): DGGITQSPKYLFRKEGQNVTLSCEQNLNHDAMYWYRQDPGQGLRLIYYSQIVNDFQKGDIAEGYSVSREKKESFPLTVTSAQKNPTAFYLCASRLAGVGIYNEQFFGPGTRLTVL.

This clone was counted once. The CDR3 region has the DNA TGTGCCAGCAGCTCCGGGACAGGACCTTCCAATGAGCAGTTCTTC. Protein sequence: CASSSGTGPSNEQFF. The chain joins TRBV6-2 or TRBV6-3 to TRBJ2-1; 8 bases align to TRBD1. This CDR3 is 15 amino acids long. Per germline, CDR1 MNHEY and CDR2 SVGEGT. The junction had 10 bases not matched to a gene; V was cut back by 6 bases and J by 6 bases.

The V gene is TRBV6-2 or TRBV6-3, the J gene TRBJ1-1, with a possible D match to TRBD1 (6 bases). V was shortened by 2 bases and J by 1 base, with 11 bases between the two germline ends. CDR3 length equals 15 residues. The V gene's germline CDR1 is MNHEY and CDR2 SVGEGT. Written as DNA, the CDR3 is TGTGCCAGCAGTTACCAGGGGTCGTGGAACACTGAAGCTTTCTTT. Translating gives CASSYQGSWNTEAFF.

The chain links TRBV11-2 to TRBJ2-5; 9 nucleotides match TRBD2. This CDR3 region has 15 residues. Trimming at V came to 2 bases and at J to 1 base, leaving 2 bases not matched to a gene. In germline, CDR1 is SGHAT, CDR2 FQNNGV. As DNA, the CDR3 is TGTGCCAGCAGCTTACGGCGGGGGGGCCAAGAGACCCAGTACTTC. This codes for CASSLRRGGQETQYF.

The chain carries TRBV6-5 and TRBJ1-4, with TRBD1 matching 7 bases. Germline CDR1 reads MNHEY; CDR2 reads SVGAGI. V was clipped by 6 bases and J by 8 bases; unmatched bases: 3. There are 12 residues in the CDR3. CDR3 residues: CASRTGEEKLFF. CDR3 nucleotide sequence: TGTGCCAGCAGAACAGGGGAGGAAAAACTGTTTTTT.

The chain has TRBV6-5 and TRBJ2-2, with D hard to call. Germline values: CDR1 MNHEY, CDR2 SVGAGI. V dropped 6 bases and J dropped 7 bases, with 6 bases sitting between them. The CDR3 loop spans 11 amino acids. The CDR3 sequence: CASRSFGELFF. The CDR3 DNA follows: TGTGCCAGCAGGTCCTTCGGGGAGCTGTTTTTT.

The chain has TRBV19 and TRBJ2-1, with D unclear. Germline CDR1 LNHDA, CDR2 SQIVND (reference sequence). V gave up 5 bases and J gave up 4 bases, with 9 bases separating them. This CDR3 has 13 amino acids. The CDR3 sequence is CASSFWQYNEQFF. The CDR3 nucleotides read TGTGCCAGTAGTTTTTGGCAGTACAATGAGCAGTTCTTC.

This sequence joins TRBV10-1 and TRBJ1-1, with 9 bases matching TRBD1. CDR3 length: 16 residues. Germline V lookup: CDR1 WNHNN, CDR2 SYGVQD (reference sequence). V shed 6 bases, J shed 3 bases, and the junction held 11 bases outside the gene matches. In DNA, the CDR3 is TGCGCCAGCAGGGCGGGGACAGGGAGGGGTGACACTGAAGCTTTCTTT. Protein product: CASRAGTGRGDTEAFF.

This clone was detected a few times. The chain recombines TRBV5-8 with TRBJ2-7; 7 bases align to TRBD1. The V and J ends lost 5 bases and 0 bases, in that order; junction bases with no gene match: 14. CDR1 and CDR2 (germline): SGHTS, YDEGEE. The CDR3 covers 17 residues. The CDR3 loop is CASRPGTVSFNSYEQYF. CDR3 DNA: TGTGCCAGCAGGCCCGGGACAGTAAGCTTTAACTCCTACGAGCAGTACTTC.

The V call is TRBV6-6, the J call TRBJ2-7; D is perhaps TRBD1 (5 bases). This CDR3 has 16 amino acids. V was clipped by 2 bases and J by 2 bases, with 16 bases between them. Germline V gene sequence: CDR1 MNHNY, CDR2 SVGAGI (reference sequence). The CDR3 DNA is TGTGCCAGCAGTTACCCCCAAGGGCAGGGCCCCTACGAGCAGTACTTC. Its translation: CASSYPQGQGPYEQYF.

The sample holds one count of this clone. The CDR3 spells CASSLGPGDTYEQYF. The CDR3 DNA sequence: TGCGCCAGCAGCTTGGGGCCCGGGGACACATACGAGCAGTACTTC. This chain links TRBV5-1 with TRBJ2-7; a possible D gene is TRBD1 (6 bases). The CDR3 is 15 residues long. Trimming pared 0 bases from V and 4 bases from J, leaving 14 bases between. Germline V gene data show CDR1 as SGHRS and CDR2 as YFSETQ. Filled out from reference TRBV5-1 and TRBJ2-7, the complete variable domain reads KAGVTQTPRYLIKTRGQQVTLSCSPISGHRSVSWYQQTPGQGLQFLFEYFSETQRNKGNFPGRFSGRQFSNSRSEMNVSTLELGDSALYLCASSLGPGDTYEQYFGPGTRLTVT.

This clone has only one observation. This chain links TRBV6-2 or TRBV6-3 with TRBJ1-1, with 7 bases that match TRBD1. V lost 5 bases and J lost 0; bases outside the gene matches: 3. CDR1 and CDR2 (germline): MNHEY, SVGEGT. The CDR3 totals 14 residues. This CDR3 reads CASSLQGLNTEAFF. The CDR3 DNA sequence: TGTGCCAGCAGTCTACAGGGGCTGAACACTGAAGCTTTCTTT.

The J gene is TRBJ1-1, the V gene TRBV7-2; no firm D call. The CDR3 runs 15 residues. Trimming left V 5 bases short and J 0 bases short, with 13 bases between. The germline gives CDR1 SGHTA, CDR2 FQGNSA. The CDR3 sequence is CASSLSGPLNTEAFF. The CDR3 bases are TGTGCCAGCAGCCTATCGGGTCCTTTGAACACTGAAGCTTTCTTT.

In its sample, this clone was seen a few times. The rearrangement links TRBV27 to TRBJ1-6; TRBD1 might be the D (5 bases). Looked up from germline, CDR1 is MNHEY and CDR2 is SMNVEV (reference sequence). The CDR3 length is 15 residues. The V and J ends lost 6 bases and 8 bases respectively, with 17 bases between them. The CDR3 protein is CASSIMWGRDSPLHF. The CDR3 DNA reads as TGTGCCAGCAGCATCATGTGGGGCCGTGATTCACCCCTCCACTTT.

This clone occurred once. This sequence joins TRBV7-9 and TRBJ2-2, with D possibly being TRBD1 (5 bases). The CDR3 length is 16 residues. Germline V CDR1 and CDR2: SEHNR, FQNEAQ (reference sequence). The V and J ends lost 5 bases and 7 bases respectively, with 20 bases between them. The CDR3 region is CASSPFGAPMGGELFF. CDR3 coding DNA: TGTGCCAGCAGCCCCTTTGGGGCCCCAATGGGCGGGGAGCTGTTTTTT.

This chain uses TRBV11-2 with TRBJ2-7, with D tentatively TRBD1 (6 bases). Germline-derived CDR1 and CDR2 are SGHAT and FQNNGV. The length of the CDR3 is 15 residues. V gave up 4 bases and J gave up 0 bases, with 13 bases separating them. In DNA, the CDR3 is TGTGCCAGCAGCTCCAGGGGAGACCACTCCTACGAGCAGTACTTC. Encoded protein: CASSSRGDHSYEQYF.

The chain carries TRBV27 and TRBJ1-4; possible D gene TRBD1, 5 bases. Trimming left V 6 bases short and J 7 bases short, with 18 bases between. The CDR3 sequence is 15 residues long. Per germline, CDR1 MNHEY and CDR2 SMNVEV (reference sequence). The CDR3 DNA follows: TGTGCCAGCAGGCCAGGGTACCGGGGGAGTGAAAAACTGTTTTTT. Protein product: CASRPGYRGSEKLFF.

The J gene is TRBJ1-2, the V gene TRBV7-3; D may be TRBD1 (5 bases). Germline V gene data show CDR1 as SGHTA and CDR2 as FQGTGA. There are 11 residues in the CDR3. The V and J ends lost 5 bases and 10 bases respectively, with 11 bases between them. The CDR3, as DNA: TGTGCCAGCAGCGACAGTGGGGTCTACACCTTC. This gives the protein CASSDSGVYTF.

This clone was seen only a few times. The rearrangement joins TRBV18 to TRBJ2-2; D is possibly TRBD2 (6 bases). Germline V gene lookup returns CDR1 KGHSH and CDR2 LQKENI. Trimming removed 1 base at V and 1 base at J, with 13 bases between. This CDR3 has 17 residues. The CDR3 reads CASSPLAATENTGELFF. CDR3 sequence (DNA): TGTGCCAGCTCACCACTAGCGGCTACCGAGAACACCGGGGAGCTGTTTTTT.

The chain employs TRBV12-3 or TRBV12-4 and TRBJ1-1; the D gene is possibly TRBD1 (6 bases). The V end lost 1 base, the J end lost 8 bases, and 8 bases lay between the germline ends. The CDR3 contains 12 residues. CDR3 nucleotide sequence: TGTGCCAGCAGTTTAGAACAGGGAGAAGCTTTCTTT. Residues: CASSLEQGEAFF.